A single sample is the source of the 27 T cell receptor beta chains below, sequenced in a study of OX40 agonist ivuxolimab in advanced cancers. Here immunoSEQ multiplex PCR was the method, and the copy in TCRdb shows in-frame clones only, minus some. The sample carries about 50,000 clones, roughly 84% recorded once. The sequencing used CD4+ or CD8+ T cells sorted from blood, collected in a trial of the OX40 agonist ivuxolimab. All receptors derive from an adult with an advanced solid tumor such as melanoma, head and neck, liver or kidney cancer.

This rearrangement joins TRBV7-9 to TRBJ2-7, with 11 bases matching TRBD2. Germline V gene sequence: CDR1 SEHNR, CDR2 FQNEAQ (reference sequence). CDR3 length: 14 residues. The trim removed 5 bases at V and 3 bases at J, leaving 3 bases unmatched. CDR3 in amino acids: CASSKLAGDYEQYF. DNA for the CDR3: TGTGCCAGCAGCAAACTAGCGGGAGACTACGAGCAGTACTTC.

This chain uses TRBV2 with TRBJ2-1; no clear D gene. Germline V CDR1 and CDR2: SNHLY, FYNNEI. This CDR3 has 12 amino acids. Deletions cut 3 bases from V and 9 bases from J, with 9 bases between. CDR3 sequence: CASSEWHSEQFF. The CDR3, as DNA: TGTGCCAGCAGTGAGTGGCACAGTGAGCAGTTCTTC. The full variable domain, in which reference TRBV2 and TRBJ2-1 provide the parts outside the CDR3, is EPEVTQTPSHQVTQMGQEVILRCVPISNHLYFYWYRQILGQKVEFLVSFYNNEISEKSEIFDDQFSVERPDGSNFTLKIRSTKLEDSAMYFCASSEWHSEQFFGPGTRLTVL.

The chain links TRBV28 to TRBJ2-1, with D unresolved. This CDR3 has 11 amino acids. Germline CDR1 reads MDHEN; CDR2 reads SYDVKM. The V and J ends lost 8 bases and 7 bases respectively, with 9 bases between them. CDR3 loop: CASGTWNEQFF. CDR3 nucleotide sequence: TGTGCCAGCGGAACCTGGAATGAGCAGTTCTTC.

The CDR3 here is CASSLSGGNTIYF. CDR3 bases: TGTGCCAGCAGCTTATCGGGAGGAAACACCATATATTTT. The genes are TRBV7-9 and TRBJ1-3; no reliable D call. CDR1 and CDR2 from the germline V gene are SEHNR and FQNEAQ (reference sequence). The length of the CDR3 is 13 residues. V lost 2 bases to trimming and J lost 4 bases, with 6 bases between them.

The genes are TRBV7-9 and TRBJ1-1, with unresolved D. CDR1 and CDR2 from the germline V gene are SEHNR and FQNEAQ (reference sequence). The CDR3 contains 15 residues. V was clipped by 6 bases and J by 1 base, with 15 bases between them. The CDR3 reads CASSSNDGPNTEAFF. The CDR3 coding sequence is TGTGCCAGCAGTTCGAATGACGGGCCGAACACTGAAGCTTTCTTT. The variable domain in full, with the rest retrieved from reference TRBV7-9 and TRBJ1-1, is DTGVSQNPRHKITKRGQNVTFRCDPISEHNRLYWYRQTLGQGPEFLTYFQNEAQLEKSRLLSDRFSAERPKGSFSTLEIQRTEQGDSAMYLCASSSNDGPNTEAFFGQGTRLTVV.

The chain uses TRBV30 and TRBJ1-1, with 7 bases identical to TRBD1. The germline CDR1 and CDR2 sequences are GTSNPN and SVGIG (reference sequence). The CDR3 covers 14 residues. V lost 3 bases to trimming and J lost 3 bases; unmatched junction nucleotides: 7. In nucleotides, the CDR3 is TGTGCCTGGAGAGAAAGGGGGCGGGACACTGAAGCTTTCTTT. Translating gives CAWRERGRDTEAFF.

The V gene is TRBV2, the J gene TRBJ2-3; TRBD2 agrees at 10 bases. Per the germline V gene, CDR1 is SNHLY and CDR2 is FYNNEI. The ends lost 0 bases at V and 9 bases at J; junction bases unmatched: 3. The CDR3 is made up of 14 amino acids. This chain's CDR3 is CASSEALAGETQYF. DNA for the CDR3: TGTGCCAGCAGTGAAGCGCTAGCGGGAGAGACGCAGTATTTT.

CDR3 nucleotides: TGCGCCAGCAGTGGCCCCCCCTTGGGCACCGGGGAGCTGTTTTTT. This codes for CASSGPPLGTGELFF. The chain has TRBV10-1 and TRBJ2-2; D is unresolved. Germline CDR1 reads WNHNN; CDR2 reads SYGVQD (reference sequence). The V end was cut by 4 bases, the J end by 4 bases, with 13 bases between. This CDR3 region has 15 residues.

This clone showed up just a few times. The chain links TRBV25-1 to TRBJ1-1; D perhaps matches TRBD1 (5 bases). CDR3 length: 12 residues. Deletions cut 2 bases from V and 4 bases from J, with 5 bases between. CDR1 is MGHDK and CDR2 is SYGVNS in the germline V gene. CDR3 nucleotide sequence: TGTGCCAGCAGTGAAGGGGGCACTGAAGCTTTCTTT. This sequence encodes CASSEGGTEAFF.

V is TRBV19 and J is TRBJ2-2; a weak D match, TRBD1 (6 bases). The germline CDR1 and CDR2 sequences are LNHDA and SQIVND (reference sequence). V was clipped by 4 bases and J by 8 bases, with 11 bases between them. The CDR3 contains 13 residues. CDR3 sequence (DNA): TGTGCCAGTAGTAAATCCGGGACAGGGGAGCTGTTTTTT. The encoded protein is CASSKSGTGELFF.

This chain links TRBV18 with TRBJ1-2, with no clear D. V was trimmed by 6 bases and J by 0 bases, leaving 8 bases between them. The CDR3 spans 13 residues. In germline, CDR1 is KGHSH, CDR2 LQKENI. Here the CDR3 DNA reads TGTGCCAGCTCCCCGGAAGCTAACTATGGCTACACCTTC. It yields the protein CASSPEANYGYTF. The whole variable domain, filled in from reference TRBV18 and TRBJ1-2, reads NAGVMQNPRHLVRRRGQEARLRCSPMKGHSHVYWYRQLPEEGLKFMVYLQKENIIDESGMPKERFSAEFPKEGPSILRIQQVVRGDSAAYFCASSPEANYGYTFGSGTRLTVV.

The V gene is TRBV7-9, the J gene TRBJ2-1; TRBD2 matches 8 bases. Germline V lookup: CDR1 SEHNR, CDR2 FQNEAQ (reference sequence). V trimming: 2 bases; J trimming: 8 bases; junction bases outside the gene matches: 11. The CDR3 has 16 residues. CDR3 nucleotides: TGTGCCAGCAGCTTAATGTTCCAGCGGGAGCGGGATGAGCAGTTCTTC. Its protein product is CASSLMFQRERDEQFF. The full variable domain, completed using reference TRBV7-9 and TRBJ2-1, is DTGVSQNPRHKITKRGQNVTFRCDPISEHNRLYWYRQTLGQGPEFLTYFQNEAQLEKSRLLSDRFSAERPKGSFSTLEIQRTEQGDSAMYLCASSLMFQRERDEQFFGPGTRLTVL.

V and J are TRBV4-1 and TRBJ2-7; 7 bases match TRBD2. The V gene end was trimmed by 3 bases and the J gene end by 7 bases; junction bases not matched to a gene: 9. CDR3 length: 14 amino acids. From germline, CDR1 is MGHRA and CDR2 YSYEKL. The CDR3 sequence: CASSHPSGPGEQYF. The CDR3 DNA reads as TGCGCCAGCAGCCACCCTAGCGGTCCTGGGGAGCAGTACTTC.

This chain joins TRBV19 and TRBJ1-2; perhaps TRBD1 as D (6 bases). Germline V gene sequence: CDR1 LNHDA, CDR2 SQIVND (reference sequence). The CDR3 sequence is 13 residues long. Trimming left V 4 bases short and J 7 bases short, with 13 bases between. This chain's CDR3 is CASSRDTLGGYTF. Here the CDR3 DNA reads TGTGCCAGTAGTAGGGACACCCTGGGTGGCTACACCTTC. The variable domain in full, completed from reference TRBV19 and TRBJ1-2, reads DGGITQSPKYLFRKEGQNVTLSCEQNLNHDAMYWYRQDPGQGLRLIYYSQIVNDFQKGDIAEGYSVSREKKESFPLTVTSAQKNPTAFYLCASSRDTLGGYTFGSGTRLTVV.

The chain recombines TRBV4-1 with TRBJ1-1; possible D gene TRBD1, 6 bases. V was clipped by 1 base and J by 0 bases, with 9 bases between them. Germline V CDR1 and CDR2: MGHRA, YSYEKL. The CDR3 loop spans 15 amino acids. The CDR3: CASSQVGGMNTEAFF. CDR3 bases: TGCGCCAGCAGCCAAGTTGGGGGCATGAACACTGAAGCTTTCTTT.

The J gene is TRBJ2-1, the V gene TRBV5-1; 8 positions agree with TRBD2. Germline V gene data show CDR1 as SGHRS and CDR2 as YFSETQ. The CDR3 totals 13 residues. The V segment lost 4 bases and the J segment 10 bases; nucleotides outside the gene matches: 7. Written as DNA, the CDR3 is TGCGCCAGCAGCCTGGGGGCTAGCGGGGAGCAGTTCTTC. This translates into CASSLGASGEQFF. Supplemented by reference TRBV5-1 and TRBJ2-1, the full variable domain reads KAGVTQTPRYLIKTRGQQVTLSCSPISGHRSVSWYQQTPGQGLQFLFEYFSETQRNKGNFPGRFSGRQFSNSRSEMNVSTLELGDSALYLCASSLGASGEQFFGPGTRLTVL.

This clone was observed once. The gene calls are TRBV10-3 and TRBJ2-2, with D possibly TRBD2 on 5 matching bases. Trimming took 0 bases from V and 6 from J, leaving 8 bases between them. The CDR3 runs 14 residues. Germline CDR1 reads ENHRY; CDR2 reads SYGVKD. This CDR3 reads CAISESRGPGELFF. The DNA for the CDR3 is TGTGCCATCAGTGAGTCTAGAGGGCCCGGGGAGCTGTTTTTT.

The genes are TRBV2 and TRBJ2-5; 8 nucleotides agree with TRBD2. In germline, CDR1 is SNHLY, CDR2 FYNNEI. V lost 6 bases, J lost 3 bases, and 6 bases stayed unmatched. The CDR3 spans 14 residues. CDR3 DNA: TGTGCCAGCAGGGCCGGGACTAGGGAAGAGACCCAGTACTTC. Its protein is CASRAGTREETQYF.

V and J are TRBV29-1 and TRBJ1-2; 9 bases line up with TRBD1. This CDR3 comprises 12 residues. The germline CDR1 and CDR2 sequences are SQVTM and ANQGSEA. Trimming took 7 bases from V and 4 from J; bases not matched to a gene: 4. CDR3 sequence (DNA): TGCAGCGCCCGGACAGGGGCCTATGGCTACACCTTC. Protein product: CSARTGAYGYTF.

This rearrangement joins TRBV9 to TRBJ2-1; 8 bases are shared with TRBD1. The germline V gene encodes CDR1 SGDLS and CDR2 YYNGEE. V gave up 2 bases and J gave up 6 bases; unmatched junction bases: 13. The CDR3 is 17 amino acids. DNA for the CDR3: TGTGCCAGCAGCGTCGGCACAGGGGGATCTAGGCGCAATGAGCAGTTCTTC. This gives the protein CASSVGTGGSRRNEQFF.

This rearrangement joins TRBV2 to TRBJ2-3; D is perhaps TRBD2 (6 bases). This CDR3 is 11 amino acids long. The germline V gene has CDR1 SNHLY and CDR2 FYNNEI. Trimming took 7 bases from V and 7 from J, leaving 9 bases between them. CDR3 sequence reads: CASNGGNTQYF. CDR3 DNA: TGTGCCAGCAACGGGGGAAATACGCAGTATTTT.

This sequence joins TRBV5-4 and TRBJ2-5; D is unresolved. V was trimmed by 0 bases and J by 2 bases, leaving 5 bases between them. Germline V CDR1 and CDR2: SGHNT, YYREEE (reference sequence). The CDR3 covers 13 residues. The CDR3 DNA reads as TGTGCCAGCAGCTTGGAGGAACAAGAGACCCAGTACTTC. Protein product: CASSLEEQETQYF.

The chain combines TRBV7-9 with TRBJ2-2; TRBD2 agrees at 7 bases. The V gene's germline CDR1 is SEHNR and CDR2 FQNEAQ (reference sequence). The CDR3 is 17 residues long. The V segment lost 0 bases and the J segment 0 bases; nucleotides outside the gene matches: 4. CDR3 nucleotide sequence: TGTGCCAGCAGCTTAGCCCCTAGCGGCTCGAACACCGGGGAGCTGTTTTTT. It codes for CASSLAPSGSNTGELFF.

This chain uses TRBV7-9 with TRBJ1-2; the D is unclear. The CDR3 spans 15 residues. Trimming shortened V by 1 base and J by 8 bases, and 17 bases separated the two germline ends. Germline CDR1 is SEHNR and CDR2 is FQNEAQ (reference sequence). CDR3 in amino acids: CASSLGMGTTDGYTF. The CDR3 DNA sequence: TGTGCCAGCAGCTTAGGCATGGGAACTACCGACGGCTACACCTTC.

The rearrangement links TRBV15 to TRBJ2-7, with D maybe TRBD2 (6 bases). V lost 3 bases to trimming and J lost 1 base, with 19 bases between them. The CDR3 loop spans 17 amino acids. CDR1 LNHNV and CDR2 YYDKDF come from the germline V gene (reference sequence). The CDR3 region has the DNA TGTGCCACCAGCAGTCCATTGGGGCGGGGCCGATCCTACGAGCAGTACTTC. Translating it yields CATSSPLGRGRSYEQYF.

CDR3 in amino acids: CASSLYGNYNSPLHF. CDR3 sequence (DNA): TGTGCCAGCAGTTTATATGGCAACTATAATTCACCCCTCCACTTT. V usage is TRBV27 and J usage is TRBJ1-6, with D unclear. Trimming left V 1 base short and J 3 bases short, with 7 bases between. Per the germline V gene, CDR1 is MNHEY and CDR2 is SMNVEV (reference sequence). The CDR3 is 15 amino acids.

The V gene is TRBV2, the J gene TRBJ1-5; 7 nucleotides match TRBD1. CDR1 SNHLY and CDR2 FYNNEI come from the germline V gene. V trimming: 2 bases; J trimming: 5 bases; junction bases outside the gene matches: 6. This CDR3 contains 15 residues. The CDR3 protein is CASSERGQRYQPQHF. CDR3 nucleotides: TGTGCCAGCAGTGAAAGGGGGCAGCGTTATCAGCCCCAGCATTTT.